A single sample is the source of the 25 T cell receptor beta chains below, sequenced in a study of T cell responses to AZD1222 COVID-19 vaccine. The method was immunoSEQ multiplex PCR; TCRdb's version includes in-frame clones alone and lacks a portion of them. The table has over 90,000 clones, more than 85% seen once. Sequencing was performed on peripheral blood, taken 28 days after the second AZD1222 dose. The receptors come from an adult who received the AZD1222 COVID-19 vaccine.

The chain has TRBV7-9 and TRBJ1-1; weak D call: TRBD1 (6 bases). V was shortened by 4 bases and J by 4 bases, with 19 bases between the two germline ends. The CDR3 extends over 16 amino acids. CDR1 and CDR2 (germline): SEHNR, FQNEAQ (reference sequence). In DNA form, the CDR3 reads TGTGCCAGCAGCTATAGGTCCGGGGGGCATAGCACTGAAGCTTTCTTT. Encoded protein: CASSYRSGGHSTEAFF. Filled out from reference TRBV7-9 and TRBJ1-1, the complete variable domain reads DTGVSQNPRHKITKRGQNVTFRCDPISEHNRLYWYRQTLGQGPEFLTYFQNEAQLEKSRLLSDRFSAERPKGSFSTLEIQRTEQGDSAMYLCASSYRSGGHSTEAFFGQGTRLTVV.

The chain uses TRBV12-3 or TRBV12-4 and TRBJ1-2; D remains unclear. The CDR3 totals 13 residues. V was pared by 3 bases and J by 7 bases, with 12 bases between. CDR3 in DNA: TGTGCCAGCAGTTTTCCGATACCGCGTGGCTACACCTTC. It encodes CASSFPIPRGYTF.

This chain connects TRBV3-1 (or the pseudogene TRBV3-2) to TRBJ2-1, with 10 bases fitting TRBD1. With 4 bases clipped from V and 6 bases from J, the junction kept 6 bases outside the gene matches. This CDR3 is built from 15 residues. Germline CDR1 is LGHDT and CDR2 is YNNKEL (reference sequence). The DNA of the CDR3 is TGTGCCAGCAGCCTCCGGGACAGGGGTGGCAATGAGCAGTTCTTC. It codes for CASSLRDRGGNEQFF.

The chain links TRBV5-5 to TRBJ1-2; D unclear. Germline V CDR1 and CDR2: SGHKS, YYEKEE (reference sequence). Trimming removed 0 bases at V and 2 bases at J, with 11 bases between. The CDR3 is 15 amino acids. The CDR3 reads CASSLELGTNYGYTF. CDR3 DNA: TGTGCCAGCAGCTTGGAGCTGGGAACCAACTATGGCTACACCTTC.

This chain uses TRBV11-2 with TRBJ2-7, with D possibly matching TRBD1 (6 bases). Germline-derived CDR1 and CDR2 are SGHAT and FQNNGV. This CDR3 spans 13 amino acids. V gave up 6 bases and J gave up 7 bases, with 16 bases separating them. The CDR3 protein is CASRRQDMGEQYF. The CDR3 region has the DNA TGTGCCAGCAGACGACAGGATATGGGAGAGCAGTACTTC.

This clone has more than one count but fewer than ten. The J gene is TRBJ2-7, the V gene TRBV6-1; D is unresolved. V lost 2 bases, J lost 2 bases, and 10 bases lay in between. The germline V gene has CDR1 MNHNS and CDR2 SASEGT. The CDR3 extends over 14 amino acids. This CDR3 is CASSEYYGPYEQYF. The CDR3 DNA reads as TGTGCCAGCAGTGAATATTACGGTCCCTACGAGCAGTACTTC.

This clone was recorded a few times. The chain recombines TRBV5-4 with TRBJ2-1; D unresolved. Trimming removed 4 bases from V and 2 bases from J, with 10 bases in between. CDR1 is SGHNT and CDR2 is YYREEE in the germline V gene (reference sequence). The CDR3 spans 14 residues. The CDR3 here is CASSIDATYNEQFF. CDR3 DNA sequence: TGTGCCAGCAGCATAGACGCCACCTACAATGAGCAGTTCTTC.

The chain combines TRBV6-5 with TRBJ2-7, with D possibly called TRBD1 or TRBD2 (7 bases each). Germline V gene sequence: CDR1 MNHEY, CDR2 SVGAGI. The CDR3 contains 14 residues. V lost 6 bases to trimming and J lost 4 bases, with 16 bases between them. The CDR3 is CASSPGGVIYEQYF. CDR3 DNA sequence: TGTGCCAGCAGCCCAGGGGGGGTTATTTACGAGCAGTACTTC.

The CDR3 coding sequence is TGTGCCAGCAGCTTAGTTGCGGACACAGATACGCAGTATTTT. It is translated as CASSLVADTDTQYF. The chain uses TRBV7-9 and TRBJ2-3; no reliable D call. Trimming left V 1 base short and J 2 bases short, with 7 bases between. CDR3 size: 14 residues. Germline V gene lookup returns CDR1 SEHNR and CDR2 FQNEAQ (reference sequence).

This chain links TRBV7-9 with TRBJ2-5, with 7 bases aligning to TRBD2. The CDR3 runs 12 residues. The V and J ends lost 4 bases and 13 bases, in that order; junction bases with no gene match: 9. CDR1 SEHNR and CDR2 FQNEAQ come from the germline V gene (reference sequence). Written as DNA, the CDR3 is TGTGCCAGCAGCTCTAGCGGCACCCCGCGGTACTTC. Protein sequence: CASSSSGTPRYF.

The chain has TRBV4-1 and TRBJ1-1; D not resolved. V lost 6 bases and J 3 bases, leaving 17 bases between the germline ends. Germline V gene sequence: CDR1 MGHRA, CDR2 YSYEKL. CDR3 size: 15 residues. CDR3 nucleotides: TGCGCCAGCAGATCCCTGGGCCAAGGCTACACTGAAGCTTTCTTT. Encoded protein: CASRSLGQGYTEAFF.

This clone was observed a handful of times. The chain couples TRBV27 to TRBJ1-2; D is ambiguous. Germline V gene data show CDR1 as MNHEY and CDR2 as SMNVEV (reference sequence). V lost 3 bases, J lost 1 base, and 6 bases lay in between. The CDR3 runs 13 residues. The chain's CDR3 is CASSFTGNYGYTF. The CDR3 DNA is TGTGCCAGCAGTTTCACCGGTAACTATGGCTACACCTTC.

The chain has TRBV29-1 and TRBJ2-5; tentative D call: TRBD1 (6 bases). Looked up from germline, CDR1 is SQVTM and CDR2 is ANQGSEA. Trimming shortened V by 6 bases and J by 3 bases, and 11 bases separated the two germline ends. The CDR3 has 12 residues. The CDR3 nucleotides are TGCAGCGTCCATAGGACAGAAGAGACCCAGTACTTC. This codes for CSVHRTEETQYF.

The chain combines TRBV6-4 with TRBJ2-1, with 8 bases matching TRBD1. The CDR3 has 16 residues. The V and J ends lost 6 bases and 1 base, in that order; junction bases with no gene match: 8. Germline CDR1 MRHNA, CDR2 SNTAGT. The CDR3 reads CASSSQGQASYNEQFF. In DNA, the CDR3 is TGTGCCAGCAGCTCCCAGGGACAGGCATCCTACAATGAGCAGTTCTTC.

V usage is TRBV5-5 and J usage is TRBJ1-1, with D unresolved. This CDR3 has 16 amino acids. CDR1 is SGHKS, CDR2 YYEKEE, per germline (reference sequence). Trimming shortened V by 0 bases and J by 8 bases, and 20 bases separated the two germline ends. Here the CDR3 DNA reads TGTGCCAGCAGCTTGGATGAGGCCCTACTCGTATCCGAAGCTTTCTTT. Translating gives CASSLDEALLVSEAFF.

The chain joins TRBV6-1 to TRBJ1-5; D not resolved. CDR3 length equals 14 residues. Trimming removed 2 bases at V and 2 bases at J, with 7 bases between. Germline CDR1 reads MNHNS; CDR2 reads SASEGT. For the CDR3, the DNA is TGTGCCAGCAGTGAATTAGCAGGCAATCAGCCCCAGCATTTT. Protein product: CASSELAGNQPQHF.

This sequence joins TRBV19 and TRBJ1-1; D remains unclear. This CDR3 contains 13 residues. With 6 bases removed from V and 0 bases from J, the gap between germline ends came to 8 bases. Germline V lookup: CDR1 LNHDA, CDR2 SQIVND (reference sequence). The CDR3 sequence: CASRPLLNTEAFF. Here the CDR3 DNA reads TGTGCCAGTAGGCCCTTATTGAACACTGAAGCTTTCTTT.

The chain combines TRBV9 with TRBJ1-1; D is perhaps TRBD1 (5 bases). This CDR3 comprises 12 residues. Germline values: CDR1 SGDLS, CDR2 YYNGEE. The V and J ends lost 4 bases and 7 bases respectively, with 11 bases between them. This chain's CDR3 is CASSRDRDEAFF. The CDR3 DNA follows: TGTGCCAGCAGCCGAGACAGAGATGAAGCTTTCTTT. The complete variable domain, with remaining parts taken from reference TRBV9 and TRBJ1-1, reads DSGVTQTPKHLITATGQRVTLRCSPRSGDLSVYWYQQSLDQGLQFLIQYYNGEERAKGNILERFSAQQFPDLHSELNLSSLELGDSALYFCASSRDRDEAFFGQGTRLTVV.

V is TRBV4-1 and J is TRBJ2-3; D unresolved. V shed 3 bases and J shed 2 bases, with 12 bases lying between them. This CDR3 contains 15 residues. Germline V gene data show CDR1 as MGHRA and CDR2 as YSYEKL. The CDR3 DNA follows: TGCGCCAGCAGCCAGCCCAGTTCCCCCACAGATACGCAGTATTTT. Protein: CASSQPSSPTDTQYF.

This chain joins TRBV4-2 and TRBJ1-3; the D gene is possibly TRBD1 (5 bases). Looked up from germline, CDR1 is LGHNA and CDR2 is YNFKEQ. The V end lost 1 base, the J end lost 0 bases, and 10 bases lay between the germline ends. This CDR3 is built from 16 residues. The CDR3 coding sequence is TGTGCCAGCAGCCAAGTTCGGGGCCTCTCTGGAAACACCATATATTTT. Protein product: CASSQVRGLSGNTIYF.

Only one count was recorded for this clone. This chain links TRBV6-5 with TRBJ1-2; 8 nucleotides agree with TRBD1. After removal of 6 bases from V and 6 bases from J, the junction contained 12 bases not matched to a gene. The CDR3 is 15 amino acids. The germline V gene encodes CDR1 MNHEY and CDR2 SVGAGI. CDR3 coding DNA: TGTGCCAGCAGCGCAGACAGGGGCCCGAGGGATGGCTACACCTTC. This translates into CASSADRGPRDGYTF.

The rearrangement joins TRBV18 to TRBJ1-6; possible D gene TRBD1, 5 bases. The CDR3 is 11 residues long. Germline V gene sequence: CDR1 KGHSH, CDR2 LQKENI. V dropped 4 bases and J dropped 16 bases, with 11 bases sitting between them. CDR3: CASSLGEDLHF. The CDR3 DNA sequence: TGTGCCAGCTCACTAGGGGAAGATCTCCACTTT.

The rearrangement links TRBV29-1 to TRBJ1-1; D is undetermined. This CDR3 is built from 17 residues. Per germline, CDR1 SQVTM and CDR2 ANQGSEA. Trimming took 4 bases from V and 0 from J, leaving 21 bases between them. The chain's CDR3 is CSVAGSPKFPMNTEAFF. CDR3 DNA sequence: TGCAGCGTTGCTGGGAGCCCCAAATTCCCTATGAACACTGAAGCTTTCTTT. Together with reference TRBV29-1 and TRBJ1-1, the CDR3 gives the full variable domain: SAVISQKPSRDICQRGTSLTIQCQVDSQVTMMFWYRQQPGQSLTLIATANQGSEATYESGFVIDKFPISRPNLTFSTLTVSNMSPEDSSIYLCSVAGSPKFPMNTEAFFGQGTRLTVV.

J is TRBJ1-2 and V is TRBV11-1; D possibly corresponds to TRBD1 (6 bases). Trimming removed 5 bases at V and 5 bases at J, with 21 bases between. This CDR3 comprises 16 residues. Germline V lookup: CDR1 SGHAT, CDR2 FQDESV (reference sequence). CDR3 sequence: CASSPLIPPGAYGYTF. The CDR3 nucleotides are TGTGCCAGCAGCCCCCTTATCCCTCCAGGGGCTTATGGCTACACCTTC.

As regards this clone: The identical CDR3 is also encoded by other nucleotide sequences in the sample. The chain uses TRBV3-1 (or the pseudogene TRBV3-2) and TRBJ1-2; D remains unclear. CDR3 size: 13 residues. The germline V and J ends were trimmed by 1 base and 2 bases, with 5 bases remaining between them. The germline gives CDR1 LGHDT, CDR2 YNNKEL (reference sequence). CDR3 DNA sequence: TGTGCCAGCAGCCAAGGGCTGAACTATGGCTACACCTTC. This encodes CASSQGLNYGYTF.